Listed below are T cell receptor beta chains from one sample, sequenced in a study of cytomegalovirus exposure and HLA in healthy donors. Produced via immunoSEQ multiplex PCR; TCRdb's table is partial and in-frame only. The repertoire holds 110,000 to 150,000 clones, with approximately 94% as singletons. The sequenced sample consisted of PBMCs. Every receptor here comes from a man aged 18 to 30 in good health and CMV-seropositive. CDR3s leave out the opening cysteine and the closing phenylalanine or tryptophan. Some rows mark clone size as missing; the rest say once, few, many or name a class of expanded clone.

CDR3 length	clone size	V gene	J gene	CDR3 protein
14	.	TRBV5-1	TRBJ2-2	ASTTGTGLGTGELF
15	.	TRBV5-1	TRBJ2-2	ASSSGLAGVINRELF
15	few	TRBV2	TRBJ1-2	ASSEGTGAHYPYGYT
14	.	TRBV18	TRBJ2-3	ASSPPPGGGTDTQY
16	.	TRBV4-2	TRBJ2-4	ASSQEGAGTGGENIQY
11	.	TRBV19	TRBJ2-5	ASSGGDRETQY
12	.	TRBV2	TRBJ1-4	ASIFTGLGEKLF
12	.	TRBV11-2	TRBJ1-4	ASSLEGQVEKLF
10	.	TRBV30	TRBJ1-2	AWTGNRDGYT
14	.	TRBV2	TRBJ1-4	ASLKPGRRTNEKLF
15	.	TRBV11-3	TRBJ1-5	ASSLDRGQGLNQPQH
16	.	TRBV6-1	TRBJ2-1	ASSEWPSGRAGSNEQF
12	.	TRBV6-1	TRBJ1-1	ASSAGQGGTEAF
12	.	TRBV6-5	TRBJ2-1	ASSYPGQNNEQF
12	.	TRBV5-1	TRBJ2-3	ASSIDRIADTQY
10	.	TRBV18	TRBJ2-3	ASSNIGDTQY
13	.	TRBV29-1	TRBJ2-5	SVGVPGQAQETQY
11	.	TRBV4-2	TRBJ2-7	ASSQREGDEQY
12	.	TRBV6-1	TRBJ1-1	AHNGQPLNTEAF
11	.	TRBV2	TRBJ1-2	ASSGQVTYGYT
12	.	TRBV4-1	TRBJ2-1	ASSQADKYNEQF
11	.	TRBV2	TRBJ2-7	ASREQPSYEQY
11	.	TRBV6-1	TRBJ1-2	ASSPDRGEEDT
14	.	TRBV4-1	TRBJ2-3	ASSFRLAGAKDTQY
12	.	TRBV4-2	TRBJ1-1	ASSGGQGAAQAF
14	.	TRBV6-5	TRBJ2-6	ASSYSRGPGANVLT
12	.	TRBV5-1	TRBJ2-5	ASSLAGYQETQY
11	once	TRBV12-5	TRBJ1-1	ASGPGTGTEAF
15	.	TRBV27	TRBJ2-1	ASSLSGRTSGYNEQF
11	.	TRBV2	TRBJ2-1	ASSEARVSEQF
15	.	TRBV4-1	TRBJ2-2	ASSQEVIAGVVGELF
12	.	TRBV6-6	TRBJ2-7	ASSYSARAREQY
10	.	TRBV29-1	TRBJ1-5	SVAGGNQPQH
13	.	TRBV27	TRBJ2-1	ASSSREPSYNEQF
12	.	TRBV2	TRBJ1-2	AGRAGSSNYGYT
12	.	TRBV15	TRBJ2-1	ATSREGAGLEQF
12	.	TRBV5-1	TRBJ1-1	ASSPGTVNTEAF
12	.	TRBV19	TRBJ1-4	ASSSTQLREKLF
16	.	TRBV27	TRBJ2-1	ASSLSGLAGKFGNEQF
13	few	TRBV6-5	TRBJ2-7	ASSYSSGRNYEQY
13	.	TRBV5-1	TRBJ2-1	ASSPGQGAYNEQF
13	.	TRBV27	TRBJ2-7	ASSTAGTRTFKQY
12	.	TRBV11-2	TRBJ2-5	ASSFWREVETQY
12	.	TRBV2	TRBJ2-5	ASSGGQGQGTQY
13	.	TRBV9	TRBJ2-3	ASSVDPGAADTQY
12	.	TRBV5-6	TRBJ2-7	ASSGANRAYEQY
13	.	TRBV7-9	TRBJ1-4	ASSRQGWNSEKLF